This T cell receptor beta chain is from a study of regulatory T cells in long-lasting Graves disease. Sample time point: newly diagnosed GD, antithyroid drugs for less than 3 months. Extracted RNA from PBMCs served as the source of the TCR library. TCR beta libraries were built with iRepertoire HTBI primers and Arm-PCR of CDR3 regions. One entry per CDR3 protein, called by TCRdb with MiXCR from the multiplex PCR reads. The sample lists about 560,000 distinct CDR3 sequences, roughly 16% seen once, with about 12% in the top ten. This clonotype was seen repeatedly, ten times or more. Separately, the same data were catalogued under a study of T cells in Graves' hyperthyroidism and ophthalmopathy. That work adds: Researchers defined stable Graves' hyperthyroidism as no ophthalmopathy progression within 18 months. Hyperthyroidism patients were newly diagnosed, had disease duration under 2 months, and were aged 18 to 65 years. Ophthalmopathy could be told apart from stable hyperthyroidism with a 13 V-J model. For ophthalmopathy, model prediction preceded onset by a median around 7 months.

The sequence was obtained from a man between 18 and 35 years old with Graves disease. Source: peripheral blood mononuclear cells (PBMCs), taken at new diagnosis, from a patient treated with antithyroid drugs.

This CDR3 is CATSRDKGAETQYF. The CDR3 DNA reads TGTGCCACCAGCAGAGATAAAGGGGCGGAGACCCAGTACTTC. J is TRBJ2-5 and V is TRBV15; the D gene is possibly TRBD1 (5 bases). V was trimmed by 0 bases and J by 5 bases, leaving 10 bases between them. The CDR3 totals 14 residues. Looked up from germline, CDR1 is LNHNV and CDR2 is YYDKDF (reference sequence).